Presented here are 32 T cell receptor beta chains from one specimen sequenced in a study of shared clonotypes between healthy human individuals. Sequencing was performed with immunoSEQ multiplex PCR; in TCRdb, only in-frame clones are kept and a portion is missing. The sample has roughly 1,500,000 clones, approximately 98.5% seen once; the top ten hold 0.36%. Sample: naive CD4+ T cells sorted from blood. This sample's subset: CD45RA+ positively selected. Receptor source: a man aged 25 to 40 in good health.

Details on this clone: Within the sample, other DNA sequences also encode this same CDR3. This sequence joins TRBV4-3 and TRBJ2-5, with a tentative D call TRBD1 (6 bases). CDR3 size: 13 residues. Germline assignment: CDR1 LGHNA and CDR2 YSLEER. V gave up 0 bases and J gave up 4 bases, with 6 bases separating them. The CDR3 reads CASSQDRGETQYF. The CDR3, as DNA: TGCGCCAGCAGCCAAGACAGGGGAGAGACCCAGTACTTC.

The chain combines TRBV6-6 with TRBJ2-7; D gene ambiguous. Germline lookup yields CDR1 MNHNY and CDR2 SVGAGI (reference sequence). The germline V and J ends were trimmed by 7 bases and 5 bases, with 15 bases remaining between them. This CDR3 region has 13 residues. The DNA of the CDR3 is TGTGCCAGCACCAATGTCCCGGTAAACGAGCAGTACTTC. Residues: CASTNVPVNEQYF.

In this sample, this clone turned up once. This rearrangement joins TRBV5-5 to TRBJ2-7; TRBD1 is a possible D gene (6 bases). The CDR3 extends over 15 amino acids. CDR1 and CDR2 (germline): SGHKS, YYEKEE (reference sequence). V gave up 0 bases and J gave up 1 base, with 11 bases separating them. CDR3 amino acids: CASSLVTGFSYEQYF. CDR3 in DNA: TGTGCCAGCAGCTTGGTCACAGGGTTTTCCTACGAGCAGTACTTC.

V gene TRBV29-1 combines with J gene TRBJ1-1, with D perhaps matching TRBD1 (6 bases). The CDR3 is 15 amino acids. The germline V gene encodes CDR1 SQVTM and CDR2 ANQGSEA. V lost 3 bases to trimming and J lost 2 bases, with 16 bases between them. The CDR3 DNA sequence: TGCAGCGTTGACTCCCCTTTCAGGGGAAACACTGAAGCTTTCTTT. This encodes CSVDSPFRGNTEAFF.

The CDR3 loop is CASSSGRDLTYGYTF. CDR3 sequence (DNA): TGTGCCAGCAGTTCGGGACGGGACCTGACCTATGGCTACACCTTC. The V gene is TRBV6-6, the J gene TRBJ1-2, with D possibly TRBD1 on 5 matching bases. CDR3 length equals 15 residues. The germline CDR1 and CDR2 sequences are MNHNY and SVGAGI (reference sequence). Trimming cost V 4 bases and J 4 bases, with 16 bases left between them.

The chain recombines TRBV11-2 with TRBJ2-5; D call uncertain. CDR3 length: 14 amino acids. CDR1 SGHAT and CDR2 FQNNGV come from the germline V gene. Trimming stripped 8 bases from V and 5 bases from J, with 18 bases between. CDR3 sequence reads: CASLDLPERETQYF. CDR3 coding DNA: TGTGCCAGCTTAGATCTACCGGAGAGGGAGACCCAGTACTTC.

Here the CDR3 reads CASSQDFDVGTDTQYF. DNA for the CDR3: TGCGCCAGCAGCCAAGATTTCGATGTCGGCACAGATACGCAGTATTTT. This chain uses TRBV4-3 with TRBJ2-3, with D hard to call. CDR3 length: 16 amino acids. The V end lost 0 bases, the J end lost 1 base, and 11 bases lay between the germline ends. Germline V gives CDR1 LGHNA, CDR2 YSLEER.

The chain uses TRBV7-6 and TRBJ2-7, with 11 bases lining up with TRBD2. CDR1 is SGHVS and CDR2 is FNYEAQ in the germline V gene. The CDR3 sequence is 16 residues long. Trimming removed 1 base from V and 3 bases from J; junction bases left unmatched: 5. The CDR3 protein is CASSLGGTSGRYEQYF. The CDR3 nucleotides are TGTGCCAGCAGCTTAGGAGGGACTAGCGGCCGCTACGAGCAGTACTTC.

Worth noting for this clone: In the same sample, other DNA sequences code for this CDR3. The rearrangement links TRBV28 to TRBJ2-7; TRBD1 aligns across 9 bases. With V trimmed by 2 bases and J by 0 bases, 5 bases remained unmatched. The CDR3 sequence is 16 residues long. Germline CDR1 MDHEN, CDR2 SYDVKM. The CDR3 nucleotides read TGTGCCAGCAGTTTACTACAGGGGGCAAACTCCTACGAGCAGTACTTC. This gives the protein CASSLLQGANSYEQYF.

About this clone itself: Other DNA sequences from this sample encode an identical CDR3 as well. The DNA for the CDR3 is TGTGCCAGCAGCGTGGCAGGGATGAACACTGAAGCTTTCTTT. Residues: CASSVAGMNTEAFF. This chain joins TRBV9 and TRBJ1-1, with TRBD1 as a possible D gene (5 bases). There are 14 residues in the CDR3. Trimming took off 2 bases at V and 0 bases at J, with 8 bases between the two ends. Germline-derived CDR1 and CDR2 are SGDLS and YYNGEE.

The chain recombines TRBV27 with TRBJ2-1, with 12 bases fitting TRBD2. The V gene end was trimmed by 5 bases and the J gene end by 3 bases; junction bases not matched to a gene: 14. The CDR3 covers 19 residues. Germline V gives CDR1 MNHEY, CDR2 SMNVEV (reference sequence). CDR3 residues: CASSPETSGRTGRYNEQFF. The DNA of the CDR3 is TGTGCCAGCAGTCCAGAGACTAGCGGGAGAACAGGCCGCTACAATGAGCAGTTCTTC.

This chain's CDR3 is CAWFSGANVLTF. The CDR3 coding sequence is TGTGCCTGGTTCTCTGGGGCCAACGTCCTGACTTTC. V and J are TRBV30 and TRBJ2-6; D is unclear. Germline V CDR1 and CDR2: GTSNPN, SVGIG (reference sequence). This CDR3 is built from 12 residues. Trimming shortened V by 5 bases and J by 0 bases, and 2 bases separated the two germline ends. Full variable domain (rest looked up from reference TRBV30 and TRBJ2-6): SQTIHQWPATLVQPVGSPLSLECTVEGTSNPNLYWYRQAAGRGLQLLFYSVGIGQISSEVPQNLSASRPQDRQFILSSKKLLLSDSGFYLCAWFSGANVLTFGAGSRLTVL.

This chain joins TRBV5-1 and TRBJ2-1; 8 positions agree with TRBD1. This CDR3 spans 15 amino acids. Looked up from germline, CDR1 is SGHRS and CDR2 is YFSETQ. Trimming removed 1 base from V and 2 bases from J; junction bases left unmatched: 2. CDR3 residues: CASSLRDRTYNEQFF. The CDR3 DNA reads TGCGCCAGCAGCTTGAGGGACAGGACCTACAATGAGCAGTTCTTC.

V usage is TRBV5-5 and J usage is TRBJ2-3, with D unclear. Germline V gene data show CDR1 as SGHKS and CDR2 as YYEKEE (reference sequence). Trimming took 1 base from V and 3 from J, leaving 9 bases between them. The CDR3 is 14 residues long. CDR3 amino acids: CASSLSGRTDTQYF. The DNA of the CDR3 is TGTGCCAGCAGCTTGTCCGGACGAACAGATACGCAGTATTTT.

This chain links TRBV9 with TRBJ2-3; D unclear. The length of the CDR3 is 13 residues. Deletions cut 1 base from V and 1 base from J, with 4 bases between. Germline assignment: CDR1 SGDLS and CDR2 YYNGEE. The CDR3 DNA reads as TGTGCCAGCAGCGTATCGCGCACAGATACGCAGTATTTT. Translated, it gives CASSVSRTDTQYF.

The chain links TRBV5-1 to TRBJ2-7; 13 positions agree with TRBD2. This CDR3 is 17 amino acids long. Per germline, CDR1 SGHRS and CDR2 YFSETQ. The V and J ends lost 4 bases and 0 bases, in that order; junction bases with no gene match: 7. The CDR3 region is CASSQGLAGASSYEQYF. CDR3 nucleotides: TGCGCCAGCAGCCAAGGACTAGCGGGGGCTAGCTCCTACGAGCAGTACTTC.

The count of this clone is one. The V and J genes are TRBV10-3 and TRBJ2-1; 7 positions agree with TRBD2. The CDR3 contains 13 residues. The germline V gene has CDR1 ENHRY and CDR2 SYGVKD. Trimming cost V 5 bases and J 8 bases; bases outside gene matches: 6. The CDR3 reads CAISHSGGYEQFF. CDR3 sequence (DNA): TGTGCCATCAGTCACTCGGGAGGCTATGAGCAGTTCTTC.

The rearrangement links TRBV10-2 to TRBJ2-7, with 11 bases fitting TRBD2. The CDR3 has 14 residues. With 2 bases clipped from V and 9 bases from J, the junction kept 6 bases outside the gene matches. Germline V gives CDR1 WSHSY, CDR2 SAAADI. The CDR3 DNA sequence: TGCGCCAGCAGTGAGACTAGCGGGAGTTGGGGGCAGTACTTC. It translates to CASSETSGSWGQYF.

The chain is built from TRBV4-2 and TRBJ2-3, with 10 bases matching TRBD2. The CDR3 contains 18 residues. CDR1 and CDR2 (germline): LGHNA, YNFKEQ. With V trimmed by 0 bases and J by 1 base, 7 bases remained unmatched. As DNA, the CDR3 is TGTGCCAGCAGCCAAGATCAGGCCGGGACTAGCGGCACAGATACGCAGTATTTT. It specifies CASSQDQAGTSGTDTQYF.

The V and J genes are TRBV10-3 and TRBJ1-2, with D perhaps TRBD1 (5 bases). CDR1 is ENHRY and CDR2 is SYGVKD in the germline V gene. The CDR3 sequence is 13 residues long. Trimming cost V 6 bases and J 4 bases, with 12 bases left between them. The CDR3 protein is CAISLQESYGYTF. In DNA, the CDR3 is TGTGCCATCAGCTTACAGGAGTCCTATGGCTACACCTTC.

The chain couples TRBV11-3 to TRBJ2-5; TRBD2 matches at 11 bases. From germline, CDR1 is SGHNT and CDR2 YENEEA. V lost 4 bases and J lost 2; bases outside the gene matches: 6. The CDR3 totals 16 residues. CDR3 residues: CASSSGGTSGQETQYF. In DNA, the CDR3 is TGTGCCAGCAGCTCCGGGGGGACTAGCGGACAAGAGACCCAGTACTTC.

This clone was seen only once. The rearrangement uses TRBV29-1 and TRBJ1-2; the D is unclear. Trimming took off 6 bases at V and 1 base at J, with 9 bases between the two ends. The CDR3 sequence is 12 residues long. Germline lookup yields CDR1 SQVTM and CDR2 ANQGSEA. The DNA of the CDR3 is TGCAGCGTGCTGGAGGTTAACTATGGCTACACCTTC. Translating gives CSVLEVNYGYTF. Using reference TRBV29-1 and TRBJ1-2 for the parts outside the CDR3, the full variable domain is SAVISQKPSRDICQRGTSLTIQCQVDSQVTMMFWYRQQPGQSLTLIATANQGSEATYESGFVIDKFPISRPNLTFSTLTVSNMSPEDSSIYLCSVLEVNYGYTFGSGTRLTVV.

V and J are TRBV11-2 and TRBJ2-7; TRBD2 is a possible D gene (5 bases). The CDR3 runs 14 residues. CDR1 SGHAT and CDR2 FQNNGV come from the germline V gene. The V end was cut by 6 bases, the J end by 5 bases, with 17 bases between. CDR3 DNA sequence: TGTGCCAGCAGGGTGATGGAGGCACTGGACGAGCAGTACTTC. Translating it yields CASRVMEALDEQYF.

A single count supports this clone. V is TRBV5-1 and J is TRBJ2-1; D may be TRBD2 (7 bases). Germline V gene data show CDR1 as SGHRS and CDR2 as YFSETQ. The length of the CDR3 is 17 residues. V gave up 4 bases and J gave up 6 bases, with 23 bases separating them. The CDR3 loop reads CASSPRGGRAGSNEQFF. The CDR3 DNA is TGCGCCAGCAGCCCCCGAGGGGGGAGGGCAGGGAGCAATGAGCAGTTCTTC.

Points on this clone: Other nucleotide sequences in the sample specify the same CDR3. The chain recombines TRBV5-1 with TRBJ1-5; 7 bases are a match to TRBD1. The CDR3 length is 16 residues. Per the germline V gene, CDR1 is SGHRS and CDR2 is YFSETQ. The V segment lost 4 bases and the J segment 0 bases; nucleotides outside the gene matches: 7. CDR3: CASSLGDSYSNQPQHF. The DNA of the CDR3 is TGCGCCAGCAGCCTGGGGGACAGTTATAGCAATCAGCCCCAGCATTTT.

This chain uses TRBV5-1 with TRBJ2-1; D unresolved. V lost 5 bases and J 9 bases, leaving 18 bases between the germline ends. Germline V lookup: CDR1 SGHRS, CDR2 YFSETQ. CDR3 length equals 14 residues. This CDR3 reads CASRVAGALTEQFF. For the CDR3, the DNA is TGCGCCAGCAGGGTCGCTGGAGCGCTGACTGAGCAGTTCTTC.

The genes are TRBV19 and TRBJ2-3, with 10 positions matching TRBD2. The trim removed 3 bases at V and 5 bases at J, leaving 5 bases unmatched. The CDR3 runs to 15 residues. Germline V CDR1 and CDR2: LNHDA, SQIVND (reference sequence). The chain's CDR3 is CASSMDLAGVDTQYF. The CDR3 bases are TGTGCCAGTAGTATGGACCTAGCGGGAGTAGATACGCAGTATTTT. Together with reference TRBV19 and TRBJ2-3, the CDR3 gives the full variable domain: DGGITQSPKYLFRKEGQNVTLSCEQNLNHDAMYWYRQDPGQGLRLIYYSQIVNDFQKGDIAEGYSVSREKKESFPLTVTSAQKNPTAFYLCASSMDLAGVDTQYFGPGTRLTVL.

As to this clone: This sample also contains other DNA sequences that code for the same CDR3. This sequence joins TRBV18 and TRBJ1-5; D not certain. Deletions cut 1 base from V and 4 bases from J, with 11 bases between. Germline-derived CDR1 and CDR2 are KGHSH and LQKENI. CDR3 size: 15 residues. In DNA form, the CDR3 reads TGTGCCAGCTCACCACAGGGAGGGAGTAATCAGCCCCAGCATTTT. Translating gives CASSPQGGSNQPQHF.

This clone has a single count. The chain recombines TRBV15 with TRBJ1-1, with D possibly matching TRBD1 (5 bases). This CDR3 has 16 amino acids. The germline CDR1 and CDR2 sequences are LNHNV and YYDKDF (reference sequence). Trimming shortened V by 1 base and J by 0 bases, and 12 bases separated the two germline ends. CDR3 coding DNA: TGTGCCACCAGCAGAGGCGTGACAGACATGAACACTGAAGCTTTCTTT. As protein: CATSRGVTDMNTEAFF.

The J gene is TRBJ2-1, the V gene TRBV5-4; D possibly matches TRBD1 or TRBD2 (5 bases each). The CDR3 sequence is 16 residues long. V was shortened by 2 bases and J by 7 bases, with 19 bases between the two germline ends. Per the germline V gene, CDR1 is SGHNT and CDR2 is YYREEE (reference sequence). Here the CDR3 DNA reads TGTGCCAGCAGCTTCGGGGCATCTCCTGGGATGAATGAGCAGTTCTTC. Translating it yields CASSFGASPGMNEQFF.

This chain links TRBV4-1 with TRBJ1-5; D not certain. This CDR3 is 15 amino acids long. CDR1 and CDR2 from the germline V gene are MGHRA and YSYEKL. Trimming cost V 4 bases and J 2 bases, with 12 bases left between them. CDR3 sequence reads: CASSRGPMGNQPQHF. CDR3 DNA: TGCGCCAGCAGCCGCGGCCCCATGGGCAATCAGCCCCAGCATTTT.

The gene calls are TRBV18 and TRBJ1-5, with TRBD1 as a possible D gene (6 bases). The V end lost 6 bases, the J end lost 0 bases, and 18 bases lay between the germline ends. Germline assignment: CDR1 KGHSH and CDR2 LQKENI. The CDR3 runs 17 residues. The CDR3 coding sequence is TGTGCCAGCTCCCTGATTCGAGGGGACATTAGCAATCAGCCCCAGCATTTT. It is translated as CASSLIRGDISNQPQHF.